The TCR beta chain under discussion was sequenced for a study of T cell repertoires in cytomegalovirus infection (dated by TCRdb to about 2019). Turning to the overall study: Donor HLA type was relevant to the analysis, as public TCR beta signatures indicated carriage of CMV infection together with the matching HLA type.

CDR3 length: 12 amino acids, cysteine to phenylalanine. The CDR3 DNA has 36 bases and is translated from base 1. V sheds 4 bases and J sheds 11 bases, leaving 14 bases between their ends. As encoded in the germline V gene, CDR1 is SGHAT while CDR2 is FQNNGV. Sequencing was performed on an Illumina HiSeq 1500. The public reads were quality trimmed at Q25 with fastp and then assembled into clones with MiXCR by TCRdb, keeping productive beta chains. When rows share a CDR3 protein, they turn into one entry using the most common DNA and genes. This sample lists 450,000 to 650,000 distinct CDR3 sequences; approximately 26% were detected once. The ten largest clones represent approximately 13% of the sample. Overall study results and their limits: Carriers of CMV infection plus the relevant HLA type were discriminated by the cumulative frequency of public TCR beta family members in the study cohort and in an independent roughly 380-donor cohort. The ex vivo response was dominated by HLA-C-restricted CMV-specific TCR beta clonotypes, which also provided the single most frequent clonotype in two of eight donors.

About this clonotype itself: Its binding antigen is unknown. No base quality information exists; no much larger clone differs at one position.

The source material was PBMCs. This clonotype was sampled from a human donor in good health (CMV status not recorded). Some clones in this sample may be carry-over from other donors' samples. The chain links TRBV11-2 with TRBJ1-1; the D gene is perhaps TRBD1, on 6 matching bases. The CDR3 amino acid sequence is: CASSSIRGGAFF. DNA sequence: TGTGCCAGCAGCTCAATCAGGGGCGGCGCTTTCTTT.